A single sample gave rise to the 22 T cell receptor beta chains below, sequenced in a study of T cell changes during pregnancy in multiple sclerosis. TCRdb keeps only in-frame clones here, not all; method: immunoSEQ multiplex PCR. The profile covers about 53,000 clones, with 90% appearing a single time and just over 3% taken by the ten largest. Sequenced material: CD8+ T cells from peripheral blood mononuclear cells, taken before pregnancy. These receptor sequences come from a female donor with multiple sclerosis, enrolled in a pregnancy study.

The chain recombines TRBV10-3 with TRBJ2-7; 8 nucleotides line up with TRBD2. CDR3 length: 13 residues. Germline V lookup: CDR1 ENHRY, CDR2 SYGVKD. V shed 7 bases and J 0 bases; nucleotides not matched to a gene: 2. CDR3: CAITGGDSYEQYF. The CDR3 bases are TGTGCCATCACGGGAGGGGACTCCTACGAGCAGTACTTC.

This chain links TRBV11-2 with TRBJ2-7; TRBD1 matches 8 bases. Germline V gene lookup returns CDR1 SGHAT and CDR2 FQNNGV. The CDR3 covers 13 residues. This CDR3 reads CASALGQAYEQYF. The CDR3 DNA reads as TGTGCGTCGGCGTTGGGACAGGCCTACGAGCAGTACTTC. Based on the CDR3 plus reference TRBV11-2 and TRBJ2-7, the full variable domain is EAGVAQSPRYKIIEKRQSVAFWCNPISGHATLYWYQQILGQGPKLLIQFQNNGVVDDSQLPKDRFSAERLKGVDSTLKIQPAKLEDSAVYLCASALGQAYEQYFGPGTRLTVT.

This chain joins TRBV15 and TRBJ1-5, with a weak D call TRBD1 (6 bases). There are 15 residues in the CDR3. V lost 3 bases, J lost 5 bases, and 14 bases lay in between. From germline, CDR1 is LNHNV and CDR2 YYDKDF (reference sequence). The CDR3 is CATSRDTGRDQPQHF. CDR3 in DNA: TGTGCCACCAGCAGGGACACAGGGCGGGATCAGCCCCAGCATTTT. Supplemented by reference TRBV15 and TRBJ1-5, the full variable domain reads DAMVIQNPRYQVTQFGKPVTLSCSQTLNHNVMYWYQQKSSQAPKLLFHYYDKDFNNEADTPDNFQSRRPNTSFCFLDIRSPGLGDTAMYLCATSRDTGRDQPQHFGDGTRLSIL.

The chain joins TRBV7-8 to TRBJ2-1; possibly TRBD2 for D (6 bases). Trimming left V 1 base short and J 7 bases short, with 8 bases between. The CDR3 totals 13 residues. CDR1 and CDR2 (germline): SGHVS, FQNEAQ. CDR3 amino acids: CASSLGGRNEQFF. In DNA form, the CDR3 reads TGTGCCAGCAGCTTAGGTGGGAGGAATGAGCAGTTCTTC.

The J gene is TRBJ2-5, the V gene TRBV5-1; D possibly corresponds to TRBD2 (5 bases). This CDR3 comprises 12 residues. The germline gives CDR1 SGHRS, CDR2 YFSETQ. V was trimmed by 10 bases and J by 1 base, leaving 11 bases between them. DNA of the CDR3: TGCGCCGGTAGAGGGCCCCAAGAGACCCAGTACTTC. Encoded protein: CAGRGPQETQYF.

The gene calls are TRBV30 and TRBJ2-1, with 12 bases fitting TRBD2. V lost 1 base, J lost 6 bases, and 10 bases stayed unmatched. Germline V gene sequence: CDR1 GTSNPN, CDR2 SVGIG (reference sequence). This CDR3 has 17 amino acids. The CDR3 loop reads CAWSGLAGDDRPNEQFF. The DNA for the CDR3 is TGTGCCTGGAGTGGACTAGCGGGGGACGATCGCCCCAATGAGCAGTTCTTC.

This rearrangement joins TRBV13 to TRBJ2-1; TRBD2 aligns across 14 bases. The germline CDR1 and CDR2 sequences are PRHDT and FYEKMQ (reference sequence). V lost 8 bases, J lost 6 bases, and 12 bases stayed unmatched. This CDR3 comprises 17 residues. CDR3 region: CASLGLAGAPGPNEQFF. CDR3 coding DNA: TGTGCCAGCCTGGGACTAGCGGGGGCGCCGGGTCCCAATGAGCAGTTCTTC.

V gene TRBV9 combines with J gene TRBJ2-1; 8 nucleotides agree with TRBD2. Germline loops: CDR1 SGDLS, CDR2 YYNGEE. The CDR3 sequence is 15 residues long. V trimming: 0 bases; J trimming: 8 bases; junction bases outside the gene matches: 7. The CDR3 spells CASSVADQAGDEQFF. The CDR3 bases are TGTGCCAGCAGCGTAGCTGATCAAGCGGGGGATGAGCAGTTCTTC. Combining the CDR3 with reference TRBV9 and TRBJ2-1 gives the whole variable domain DSGVTQTPKHLITATGQRVTLRCSPRSGDLSVYWYQQSLDQGLQFLIQYYNGEERAKGNILERFSAQQFPDLHSELNLSSLELGDSALYFCASSVADQAGDEQFFGPGTRLTVL.

This sequence joins TRBV6-1 and TRBJ1-2, with a tentative D call TRBD1 (6 bases). Between the trimmed V and J ends, which lost 5 bases and 6 bases, there was a span of 13 bases. The CDR3 has 13 amino acids. Germline CDR1 reads MNHNS; CDR2 reads SASEGT. The CDR3: CASSPQGFDGYTF. CDR3 nucleotide sequence: TGTGCCAGCAGTCCACAGGGATTCGATGGCTACACCTTC.

This clone has only one observation. The chain combines TRBV21-1 with TRBJ2-5; no DNA check was done on the table's D call, TRBD2. TRBV21-1 is a recognized pseudogene. The CDR3 extends over 16 amino acids. For the CDR3, the DNA is TGTGCCAGCAGCGACTACCCCTCCCCGATCCAAGAGACCCAGTACTTC. It translates to CASSDYPSPIQETQYF.

In its sample, this clone was seen once. This chain links TRBV19 with TRBJ1-1; possible D gene TRBD1, 6 bases. The germline CDR1 and CDR2 sequences are LNHDA and SQIVND (reference sequence). The CDR3 covers 15 residues. The ends were cut back, 5 bases at V and 0 bases at J, with 13 bases in the middle. CDR3 sequence reads: CASSPETGMNTEAFF. CDR3 coding DNA: TGTGCCAGTAGTCCTGAGACAGGAATGAACACTGAAGCTTTCTTT.

This chain links TRBV9 with TRBJ2-1; TRBD1 matches 9 bases. Germline V lookup: CDR1 SGDLS, CDR2 YYNGEE. The CDR3 is made up of 14 amino acids. Germline trimming cut 4 bases from V and 9 bases from J; bases unmatched to any gene: 8. The CDR3 protein is CASSPRDREGEQFF. In nucleotides, the CDR3 is TGTGCCAGCAGCCCGCGGGACAGGGAGGGTGAGCAGTTCTTC.

The rearrangement uses TRBV7-9 and TRBJ2-5; 12 bases map to TRBD2. Germline V gene sequence: CDR1 SEHNR, CDR2 FQNEAQ (reference sequence). V lost 5 bases, J lost 0 bases, and 4 bases stayed unmatched. This CDR3 region has 16 residues. The CDR3 DNA is TGTGCCAGCAGCACCGGACTAGCGGGGCACCAAGAGACCCAGTACTTC. Translation: CASSTGLAGHQETQYF.

The chain links TRBV9 to TRBJ1-5, with TRBD1 identical over 7 bases. The germline gives CDR1 SGDLS, CDR2 YYNGEE. This CDR3 contains 15 residues. V lost 0 bases, J lost 6 bases, and 6 bases stayed unmatched. This CDR3 reads CASSVGAGGTQPQHF. The CDR3 nucleotides read TGTGCCAGCAGCGTAGGGGCAGGGGGTACTCAGCCCCAGCATTTT.

The chain carries TRBV9 and TRBJ1-1; D possibly corresponds to TRBD1 (6 bases). Germline V lookup: CDR1 SGDLS, CDR2 YYNGEE. This CDR3 contains 14 residues. The V gene lost 3 bases and the J gene lost 4 bases, with 13 bases spanning the gap. CDR3 DNA: TGTGCCAGCAGCGCCCCTACAGGGATCACTGAAGCTTTCTTT. It specifies CASSAPTGITEAFF. Supplemented by reference TRBV9 and TRBJ1-1, the full variable domain reads DSGVTQTPKHLITATGQRVTLRCSPRSGDLSVYWYQQSLDQGLQFLIQYYNGEERAKGNILERFSAQQFPDLHSELNLSSLELGDSALYFCASSAPTGITEAFFGQGTRLTVV.

This clone was picked up one time. The chain couples TRBV9 to TRBJ2-4; 8 nucleotides agree with TRBD1. This CDR3 is built from 14 residues. With 4 bases clipped from V and 4 bases from J, the junction kept 4 bases outside the gene matches. Germline lookup yields CDR1 SGDLS and CDR2 YYNGEE. In DNA form, the CDR3 reads TGTGCCAGCAGCCCCGGGACAGGAAAAAACATTCAGTACTTC. Protein: CASSPGTGKNIQYF.

The gene calls are TRBV9 and TRBJ2-7; 9 positions match TRBD2. CDR3 length: 15 amino acids. Germline-derived CDR1 and CDR2 are SGDLS and YYNGEE. The trim removed 0 bases at V and 3 bases at J, leaving 4 bases unmatched. For the CDR3, the DNA is TGTGCCAGCAGCGTAGTGGCTAGCGGGGTCTACGAGCAGTACTTC. It yields the protein CASSVVASGVYEQYF.

This chain uses TRBV10-3 with TRBJ2-1, with 10 positions matching TRBD1. Trimming cost V 3 bases and J 8 bases; bases outside gene matches: 13. CDR3 length: 17 residues. Germline V gene data show CDR1 as ENHRY and CDR2 as SYGVKD. CDR3 bases: TGTGCCATCAGTGACTCCGCTAGAGGGGGGACAGGGGATGAGCAGTTCTTC. Its protein is CAISDSARGGTGDEQFF.

The chain uses TRBV2 and TRBJ2-7; D unclear. Germline CDR1 SNHLY, CDR2 FYNNEI. There are 13 residues in the CDR3. The V end was cut by 7 bases, the J end by 0 bases, with 10 bases between. The CDR3 nucleotides read TGTGCCAGCATGCCGGAGAGCTCCTACGAGCAGTACTTC. This sequence encodes CASMPESSYEQYF.

V is TRBV11-2 and J is TRBJ1-2, with unresolved D. The germline V gene has CDR1 SGHAT and CDR2 FQNNGV. V lost 0 bases and J lost 0, with 11 bases in between. The CDR3 runs to 16 residues. Written as DNA, the CDR3 is TGTGCCAGCAGCTTAGACGGACGGACTACTAACTATGGCTACACCTTC. It encodes CASSLDGRTTNYGYTF.

The V call is TRBV2, the J call TRBJ1-1, with D possibly TRBD1 on 6 matching bases. Trimming took off 7 bases at V and 1 base at J, with 19 bases between the two ends. Germline CDR1 is SNHLY and CDR2 is FYNNEI. The CDR3 covers 16 residues. The CDR3 region is CASTTEQTGPNTEAFF. In DNA, the CDR3 is TGTGCCAGCACCACGGAGCAGACAGGACCGAACACTGAAGCTTTCTTT.

In this sample, this clone turned up once. The V and J genes are TRBV4-1 and TRBJ1-5, with D perhaps TRBD1 (5 bases). CDR1 is MGHRA, CDR2 YSYEKL, per germline. V was clipped by 1 base and J by 5 bases, with 12 bases between them. CDR3 length: 15 residues. CDR3 nucleotides: TGCGCCAGCAGCCAAGCCCAGTGGGGCGATCAGCCCCAGCATTTT. Protein sequence: CASSQAQWGDQPQHF.